This TCR beta chain emerged from a study of blood T cell repertoires in COVID-19. Study overall: The cDNA or gDNA used as material had been derived from T cells, B-cell-depleted T cells, or PBMCs.

This CDR3 contains 16 residues. The V gene's germline CDR1 is SGHDN and CDR2 FVKESK. Trimming removed 0 bases at V and 4 bases at J, with 15 bases between. Here immunoSEQ multiplex PCR was the method, and the copy in TCRdb shows in-frame clones only, minus some. The sample consists of roughly 70,000 clones, approximately 92% of them appearing once. The chain carries TRBV14 and TRBJ1-2; perhaps TRBD1 as D (6 bases). Sequencing used peripheral blood. The clonotype originates from a human donor in a cohort sampled during active COVID-19. Here the CDR3 DNA reads TGTGCCAGCAGCCAAGATCTGACAGGACTGAGCTATGGCTACACCTTC. It is translated as CASSQDLTGLSYGYTF.